The 31 T cell receptor beta chains reported below all come from one sample, sequenced in a study of blood T cell repertoires in COVID-19. Repertoires were generated with immunoSEQ multiplex PCR, while TCRdb's copy carries only in-frame clones and drops some. In the table there are 150,000 to 200,000 clones, 85% to 95% of which are singletons. Source material: peripheral blood. The receptors here all came from a woman in her fifties or sixties with acute or convalescent COVID-19.

A word on this clone: The same CDR3 is also encoded by other DNA sequences in this sample. This chain uses TRBV28 with TRBJ1-2, with 8 bases matching TRBD1. Losses at the gene ends were 5 bases for V and 5 bases for J; bases not matched to a gene: 4. CDR1 MDHEN and CDR2 SYDVKM come from the germline V gene. The length of the CDR3 is 13 residues. In DNA form, the CDR3 reads TGTGCCAGCAGTCTCGGACAGGGATATGGCTACACCTTC. Protein product: CASSLGQGYGYTF.

This chain uses TRBV24-1 with TRBJ2-6, with D perhaps TRBD1 (6 bases). The CDR3 consists of 22 residues. From germline, CDR1 is KGHDR and CDR2 SFDVKD. The ends were cut back, 2 bases at V and 1 base at J, with 26 bases in the middle. The CDR3 DNA is TGTGCCACCAGTGATTCCCTCGACATCATTAGGGGGTCGGAATCTGGGGCCAACGTCCTGACTTTC. Its protein is CATSDSLDIIRGSESGANVLTF.

This rearrangement joins TRBV4-3 to TRBJ2-7, with 7 bases aligning to TRBD1. The CDR3 length is 15 residues. The J segment lost 2 bases and the V segment lost 0 bases, leaving 4 bases of the junction unmatched. The germline V gene encodes CDR1 LGHNA and CDR2 YSLEER. The CDR3 reads CASSQDFQGAYEQYF. The CDR3 bases are TGCGCCAGCAGCCAAGACTTTCAGGGGGCCTACGAGCAGTACTTC.

This CDR3 is CASRRPPADRSEQYF. CDR3 sequence (DNA): TGTGCCAGCAGGCGGCCCCCCGCGGACAGGTCCGAGCAGTACTTC. V gene TRBV6-5 combines with J gene TRBJ2-7; 7 bases match TRBD1. The CDR3 is 15 residues long. Trimming took 6 bases from V and 6 from J; bases not matched to a gene: 14. Germline V gives CDR1 MNHEY, CDR2 SVGAGI.

This clone was counted a few times. The rearrangement joins TRBV30 to TRBJ2-3; 12 bases map to TRBD2. Germline values: CDR1 GTSNPN, CDR2 SVGIG (reference sequence). Trimming cost V 1 base and J 2 bases; bases outside gene matches: 4. The CDR3 has 16 amino acids. The CDR3 protein is CAWSGTSGVTTDTQYF. CDR3 sequence (DNA): TGTGCCTGGAGTGGGACTAGCGGGGTTACCACAGATACGCAGTATTTT.

The genes are TRBV12-5 and TRBJ2-7, with D possibly TRBD2 on 6 matching bases. The CDR3 has 18 residues. Germline V gene sequence: CDR1 LGHNT, CDR2 FRNRAP. Deletions cut 3 bases from V and 0 bases from J, with 21 bases between. DNA of the CDR3: TGTGCTAGTGGTTTCTTCCCCCGTGTGGCGGGGAGCTCCTACGAGCAGTACTTC. Protein sequence: CASGFFPRVAGSSYEQYF.

The CDR3 DNA sequence: TGTGCCAGCAGCCTTAGGACAGGGCTTCCCGGGGAGCTGTTTTTT. This codes for CASSLRTGLPGELFF. The V and J genes are TRBV3-1 (or the pseudogene TRBV3-2) and TRBJ2-2, with 8 bases aligning to TRBD1. The CDR3 is 15 amino acids. Germline V gene data show CDR1 as LGHDT and CDR2 as YNNKEL (reference sequence). The trim removed 4 bases at V and 6 bases at J, leaving 7 bases unmatched.

This clone was picked up one time. Relative to the germline gene, one junction end is altered; a read error may explain this. The chain employs TRBV12-3 or TRBV12-4 and TRBJ2-7; 9 bases are a match to TRBD2. The CDR3 contains 13 residues. CDR3: CASRLAGAYEQYF. The CDR3 bases are TGTGCCAGCAGATTAGCGGGAGCCTACGAGCAGTACTTC.

The chain uses TRBV7-3 and TRBJ2-2; D gene unclear. V dropped 6 bases and J dropped 6 bases, with 5 bases sitting between them. CDR3 length equals 11 residues. The germline V gene encodes CDR1 SGHTA and CDR2 FQGTGA. The CDR3, as DNA: TGTGCCAGCAGGGCTTCCGGGGAGCTGTTTTTT. It specifies CASRASGELFF. Looking up the rest from reference TRBV7-3 and TRBJ2-2 gives the full variable domain: GAGVSQTPSNKVTEKGKYVELRCDPISGHTALYWYRQSLGQGPEFLIYFQGTGAADDSGLPNDRFFAVRPEGSVSTLKIQRTERGDSAVYLCASRASGELFFGEGSRLTVL.

This rearrangement joins TRBV19 to TRBJ1-1; no definite D call. The CDR3 has 16 amino acids. Per germline, CDR1 LNHDA and CDR2 SQIVND (reference sequence). Deletions cut 3 bases from V and 0 bases from J, with 14 bases between. CDR3 sequence: CASSIGRTTLNTEAFF. The CDR3 DNA sequence: TGTGCCAGTAGTATTGGTCGCACTACCTTGAACACTGAAGCTTTCTTT.

This chain links TRBV5-4 with TRBJ2-5, with TRBD2 matching 8 bases. The CDR3 runs 16 residues. The trim removed 6 bases at V and 2 bases at J, leaving 12 bases unmatched. CDR1 and CDR2 from the germline V gene are SGHNT and YYREEE (reference sequence). Here the CDR3 DNA reads TGTGCCAGCACCTGGGGGGCTAGCGGGCCACAAGAGACCCAGTACTTC. It specifies CASTWGASGPQETQYF.

Here the CDR3 reads CSASLVTSGPGEQFF. DNA of the CDR3: TGCAGTGCTAGTCTAGTGACTAGCGGCCCGGGGGAGCAGTTCTTC. V gene TRBV20-1 combines with J gene TRBJ2-1; 9 nucleotides agree with TRBD2. V lost 3 bases to trimming and J lost 10 bases; unmatched junction nucleotides: 13. The CDR3 consists of 15 residues. CDR1 is DFQATT and CDR2 is SNEGSKA in the germline V gene (reference sequence).

The V call is TRBV6-1, the J call TRBJ1-5; TRBD1 might be the D (6 bases). V shed 3 bases and J shed 1 base, with 13 bases lying between them. CDR1 MNHNS and CDR2 SASEGT come from the germline V gene. This CDR3 has 16 amino acids. CDR3 in amino acids: CASSETRGVSNQPQHF. In nucleotides, the CDR3 is TGTGCCAGCAGTGAGACCAGGGGCGTGAGCAATCAGCCCCAGCATTTT.

The chain recombines TRBV28 with TRBJ2-7; tentative D call: TRBD2 (5 bases). CDR1 is MDHEN and CDR2 is SYDVKM in the germline V gene. The CDR3 is 15 amino acids. V shed 4 bases and J shed 4 bases, with 17 bases lying between them. CDR3 nucleotides: TGTGCCAGCAGTTCCCGGGCCCCTCGGGGATACGAGCAGTACTTC. Translated, it gives CASSSRAPRGYEQYF.

The chain links TRBV10-3 to TRBJ1-1, with TRBD1 matching over 9 bases. Trimming cost V 11 bases and J 1 base; bases outside gene matches: 2. CDR1 and CDR2 (germline): ENHRY, SYGVKD. There are 12 residues in the CDR3. The CDR3 protein is CAAGQGNTEAFF. The CDR3, as DNA: TGTGCCGCGGGACAGGGGAACACTGAAGCTTTCTTT.

V and J are TRBV5-6 and TRBJ1-4, with D possibly TRBD1 on 5 matching bases. Trimming removed 4 bases at V and 7 bases at J, with 11 bases between. Per germline, CDR1 SGHDT and CDR2 YYEEEE. The CDR3 length is 13 residues. The DNA for the CDR3 is TGTGCCAGCAGCGACGGGGGAAGTGAAAAACTGTTTTTT. Translated: CASSDGGSEKLFF.

CDR3 nucleotides: TGCGCCAGCAGTGGGAATGCCCCAGGGCGTGATCAGCCCCAGCATTTT. Amino acid sequence: CASSGNAPGRDQPQHF. J is TRBJ1-5 and V is TRBV10-1; tentatively, D is TRBD1 (5 bases). In germline, CDR1 is WNHNN, CDR2 SYGVQD (reference sequence). The length of the CDR3 is 16 residues. V lost 4 bases, J lost 5 bases, and 18 bases lay in between.

This sequence joins TRBV3-1 (or the pseudogene TRBV3-2) and TRBJ1-6; no clear D. V was shortened by 3 bases and J by 10 bases, with 13 bases between the two germline ends. This CDR3 spans 14 amino acids. The germline CDR1 and CDR2 sequences are LGHDT and YNNKEL (reference sequence). CDR3 nucleotide sequence: TGTGCCAGCAGCCAGGCCCTAGCACGGTCACCCCTCCACTTT. Protein product: CASSQALARSPLHF.

This rearrangement joins TRBV4-3 to TRBJ1-1; 8 bases map to TRBD1. V trimming: 3 bases; J trimming: 4 bases; junction bases outside the gene matches: 10. Per germline, CDR1 LGHNA and CDR2 YSLEER. The CDR3 length is 16 residues. The CDR3 loop is CASSHYPTGEGTEAFF. The CDR3 coding sequence is TGCGCCAGCAGCCATTACCCGACAGGGGAGGGCACTGAAGCTTTCTTT.

The V call is TRBV5-1, the J call TRBJ1-2; 8 bases line up with TRBD1. CDR1 and CDR2 (germline): SGHRS, YFSETQ. This CDR3 is built from 14 residues. V was pared by 0 bases and J by 7 bases, with 5 bases of the junction left unmatched. The CDR3 sequence: CASSLAGQGGGYTF. DNA for the CDR3: TGCGCCAGCAGCTTGGCCGGACAGGGCGGTGGCTACACCTTC.

About this clone: The identical CDR3 is also encoded by other nucleotide sequences in the sample. V gene TRBV9 combines with J gene TRBJ1-3; no clear D. The CDR3 is 12 amino acids. Deletions cut 4 bases from V and 4 bases from J, with 6 bases between. Germline V gene lookup returns CDR1 SGDLS and CDR2 YYNGEE. The CDR3 DNA is TGTGCCAGCAGCCCTAGGGGAAACACCATATATTTT. Protein sequence: CASSPRGNTIYF.

This sequence joins TRBV2 and TRBJ2-7; 10 nucleotides align to TRBD1. The ends lost 7 bases at V and 3 bases at J; junction bases unmatched: 12. The CDR3 length is 16 residues. CDR1 SNHLY and CDR2 FYNNEI come from the germline V gene. The CDR3 loop is CASTSTPGQGNYEQYF. The CDR3 coding sequence is TGTGCCAGCACCTCCACCCCGGGACAGGGGAACTACGAGCAGTACTTC.

This chain joins TRBV18 and TRBJ2-5; 12 positions agree with TRBD1. This CDR3 is built from 15 residues. Germline loops: CDR1 KGHSH, CDR2 LQKENI. J was trimmed by 5 bases and V by 4 bases; bases with no gene match: 5. CDR3 sequence (DNA): TGTGCCAGCTCACACCGGGACAGGGGGCTGGAGACCCAGTACTTC. It encodes CASSHRDRGLETQYF.

The rearrangement uses TRBV3-1 (or the pseudogene TRBV3-2) and TRBJ2-1; D gene ambiguous. Germline CDR1 LGHDT, CDR2 YNNKEL (reference sequence). There are 12 residues in the CDR3. V was shortened by 2 bases and J by 7 bases, with 6 bases between the two germline ends. This chain's CDR3 is CASSQFGNEQFF. For the CDR3, the DNA is TGTGCCAGCAGCCAATTCGGTAATGAGCAGTTCTTC.

J is TRBJ2-5 and V is TRBV11-3, with 7 bases identical to TRBD2. J gave up 4 bases and V 3 bases, and 2 bases lay outside the gene matches. The CDR3 totals 13 residues. Germline values: CDR1 SGHNT, CDR2 YENEEA. The CDR3 loop is CASSFPGGETQYF. The CDR3 DNA sequence: TGTGCCAGCAGCTTTCCGGGAGGAGAGACCCAGTACTTC.

The gene calls are TRBV24-1 and TRBJ2-7; D remains unclear. This CDR3 is built from 13 residues. Germline assignment: CDR1 KGHDR and CDR2 SFDVKD. V was clipped by 0 bases and J by 5 bases, with 7 bases between them. The CDR3 spells CATSDLSSHEQYF. The CDR3, as DNA: TGTGCCACCAGTGATTTGTCCAGTCACGAGCAGTACTTC.

The rearrangement joins TRBV30 to TRBJ1-5, with 10 bases aligning to TRBD1. With V trimmed by 3 bases and J by 4 bases, 6 bases remained unmatched. CDR1 and CDR2 (germline): GTSNPN, SVGIG (reference sequence). CDR3 length: 15 amino acids. The CDR3 reads CAWSTGTGANQPQHF. In nucleotides, the CDR3 is TGTGCCTGGAGCACCGGGACAGGGGCAAATCAGCCCCAGCATTTT. The full variable domain, its missing parts supplied by reference TRBV30 and TRBJ1-5, is SQTIHQWPATLVQPVGSPLSLECTVEGTSNPNLYWYRQAAGRGLQLLFYSVGIGQISSEVPQNLSASRPQDRQFILSSKKLLLSDSGFYLCAWSTGTGANQPQHFGDGTRLSIL.

This chain connects TRBV7-9 to TRBJ1-6; D unresolved. Germline V lookup: CDR1 SEHNR, CDR2 FQNEAQ (reference sequence). Trimming took 1 base from V and 9 from J, leaving 7 bases between them. The CDR3 spans 13 residues. The CDR3 DNA follows: TGTGCCAGCAGCTTAGGATCGGGTTCACCCCTCCACTTT. Its translation: CASSLGSGSPLHF.

V is TRBV30 and J is TRBJ1-3; no definite D call. V was cut by 3 bases and J by 0 bases, with 9 bases left in between. Per germline, CDR1 GTSNPN and CDR2 SVGIG (reference sequence). CDR3 length equals 14 residues. DNA for the CDR3: TGTGCCTGGAGAGTACTTAGCTCTGGAAACACCATATATTTT. Translated, it gives CAWRVLSSGNTIYF.

The genes are TRBV19 and TRBJ1-5; unclear D gene. The V end lost 3 bases, the J end lost 6 bases, and 9 bases lay between the germline ends. Germline assignment: CDR1 LNHDA and CDR2 SQIVND (reference sequence). The CDR3 runs to 13 residues. CDR3 sequence: CASSMGSFQPQHF. DNA for the CDR3: TGTGCCAGTAGTATGGGGAGCTTTCAGCCCCAGCATTTT. Full variable domain (rest looked up from reference TRBV19 and TRBJ1-5): DGGITQSPKYLFRKEGQNVTLSCEQNLNHDAMYWYRQDPGQGLRLIYYSQIVNDFQKGDIAEGYSVSREKKESFPLTVTSAQKNPTAFYLCASSMGSFQPQHFGDGTRLSIL.

The chain couples TRBV7-8 to TRBJ2-1; 8 nucleotides line up with TRBD2. Per the germline V gene, CDR1 is SGHVS and CDR2 is FQNEAQ. This CDR3 spans 14 amino acids. J was trimmed by 6 bases and V by 1 base; bases with no gene match: 2. CDR3 residues: CASSLVGTSNEQFF. Written as DNA, the CDR3 is TGTGCCAGCAGCTTAGTGGGGACTAGCAATGAGCAGTTCTTC.